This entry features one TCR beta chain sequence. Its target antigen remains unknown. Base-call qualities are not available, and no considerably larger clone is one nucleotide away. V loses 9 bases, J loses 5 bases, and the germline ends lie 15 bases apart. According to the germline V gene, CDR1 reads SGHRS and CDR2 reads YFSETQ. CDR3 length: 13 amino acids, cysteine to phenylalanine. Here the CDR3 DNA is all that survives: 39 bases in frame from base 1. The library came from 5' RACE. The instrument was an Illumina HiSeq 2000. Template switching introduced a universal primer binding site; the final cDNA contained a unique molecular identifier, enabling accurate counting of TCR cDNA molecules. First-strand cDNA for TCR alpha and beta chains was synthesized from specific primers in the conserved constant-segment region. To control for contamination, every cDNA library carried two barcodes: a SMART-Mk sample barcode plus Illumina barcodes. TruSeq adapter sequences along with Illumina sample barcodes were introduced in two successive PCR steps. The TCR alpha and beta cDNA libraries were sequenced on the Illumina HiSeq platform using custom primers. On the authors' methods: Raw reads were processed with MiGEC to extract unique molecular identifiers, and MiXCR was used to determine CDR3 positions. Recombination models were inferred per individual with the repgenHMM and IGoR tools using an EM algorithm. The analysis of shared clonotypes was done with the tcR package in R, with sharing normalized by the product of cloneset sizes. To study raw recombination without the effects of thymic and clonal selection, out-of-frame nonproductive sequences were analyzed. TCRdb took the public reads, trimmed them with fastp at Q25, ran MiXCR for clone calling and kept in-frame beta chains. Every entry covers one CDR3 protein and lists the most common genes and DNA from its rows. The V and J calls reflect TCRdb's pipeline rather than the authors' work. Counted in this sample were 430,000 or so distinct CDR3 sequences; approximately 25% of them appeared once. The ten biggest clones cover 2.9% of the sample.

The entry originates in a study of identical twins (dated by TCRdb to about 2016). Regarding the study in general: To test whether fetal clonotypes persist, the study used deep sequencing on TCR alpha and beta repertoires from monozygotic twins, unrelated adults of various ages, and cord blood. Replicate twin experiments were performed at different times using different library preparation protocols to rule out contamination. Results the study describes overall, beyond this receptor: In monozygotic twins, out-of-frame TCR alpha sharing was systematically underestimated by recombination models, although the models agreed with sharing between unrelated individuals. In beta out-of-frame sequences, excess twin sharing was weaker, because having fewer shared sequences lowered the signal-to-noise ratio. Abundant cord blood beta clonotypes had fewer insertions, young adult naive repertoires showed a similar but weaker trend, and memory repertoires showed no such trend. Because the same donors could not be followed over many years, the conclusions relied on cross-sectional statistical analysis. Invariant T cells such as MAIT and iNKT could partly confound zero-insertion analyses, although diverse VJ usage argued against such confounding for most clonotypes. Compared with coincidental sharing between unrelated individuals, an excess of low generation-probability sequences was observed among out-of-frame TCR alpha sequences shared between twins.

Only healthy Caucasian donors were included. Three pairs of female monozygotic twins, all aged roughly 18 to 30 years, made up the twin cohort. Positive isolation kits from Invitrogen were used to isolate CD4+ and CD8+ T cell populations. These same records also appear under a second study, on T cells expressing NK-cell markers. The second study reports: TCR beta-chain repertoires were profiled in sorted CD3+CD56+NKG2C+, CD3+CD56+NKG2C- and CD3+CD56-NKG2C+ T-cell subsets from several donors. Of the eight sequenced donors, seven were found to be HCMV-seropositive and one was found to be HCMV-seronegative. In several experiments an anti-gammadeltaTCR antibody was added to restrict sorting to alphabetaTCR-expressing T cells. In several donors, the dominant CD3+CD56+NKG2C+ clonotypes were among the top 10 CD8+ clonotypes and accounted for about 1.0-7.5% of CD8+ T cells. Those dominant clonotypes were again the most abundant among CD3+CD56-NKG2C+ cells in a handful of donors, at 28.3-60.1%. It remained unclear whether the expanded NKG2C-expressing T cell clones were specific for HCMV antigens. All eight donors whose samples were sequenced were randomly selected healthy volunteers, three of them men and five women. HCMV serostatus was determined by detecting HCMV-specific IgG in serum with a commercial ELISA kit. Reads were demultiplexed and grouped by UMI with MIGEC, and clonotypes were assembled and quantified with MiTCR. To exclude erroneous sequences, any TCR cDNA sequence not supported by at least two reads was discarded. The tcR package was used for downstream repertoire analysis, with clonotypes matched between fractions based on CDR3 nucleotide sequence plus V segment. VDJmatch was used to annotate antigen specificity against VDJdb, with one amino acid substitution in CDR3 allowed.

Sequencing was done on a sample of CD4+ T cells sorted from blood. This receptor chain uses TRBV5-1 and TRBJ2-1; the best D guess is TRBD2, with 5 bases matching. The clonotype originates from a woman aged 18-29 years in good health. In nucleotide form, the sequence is TGCGCCACCACCCAATCGGGAAACAATGAGCAGTTCTTC. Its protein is CATTQSGNNEQFF.